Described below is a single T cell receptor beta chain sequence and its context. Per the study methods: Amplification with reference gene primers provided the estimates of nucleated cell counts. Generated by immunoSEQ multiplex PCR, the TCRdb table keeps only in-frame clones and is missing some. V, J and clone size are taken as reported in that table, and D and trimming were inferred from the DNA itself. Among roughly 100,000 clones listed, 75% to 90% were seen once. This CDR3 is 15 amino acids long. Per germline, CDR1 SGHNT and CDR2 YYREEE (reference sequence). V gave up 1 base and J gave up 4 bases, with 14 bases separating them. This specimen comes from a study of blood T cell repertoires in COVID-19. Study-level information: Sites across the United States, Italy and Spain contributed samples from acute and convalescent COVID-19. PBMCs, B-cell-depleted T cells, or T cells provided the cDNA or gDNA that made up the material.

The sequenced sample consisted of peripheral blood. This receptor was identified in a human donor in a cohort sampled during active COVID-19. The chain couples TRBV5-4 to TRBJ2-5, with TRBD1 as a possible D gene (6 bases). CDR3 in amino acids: CASSLSQGRGETQYF. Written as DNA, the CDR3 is TGTGCCAGCAGCTTGTCCCAGGGGCGAGGAGAGACCCAGTACTTC. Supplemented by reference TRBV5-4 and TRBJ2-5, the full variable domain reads ETGVTQSPTHLIKTRGQQVTLRCSSQSGHNTVSWYQQALGQGPQFIFQYYREEENGRGNFPPRFSGLQFPNYSSELNVNALELDDSALYLCASSLSQGRGETQYFGPGTRLLVL.